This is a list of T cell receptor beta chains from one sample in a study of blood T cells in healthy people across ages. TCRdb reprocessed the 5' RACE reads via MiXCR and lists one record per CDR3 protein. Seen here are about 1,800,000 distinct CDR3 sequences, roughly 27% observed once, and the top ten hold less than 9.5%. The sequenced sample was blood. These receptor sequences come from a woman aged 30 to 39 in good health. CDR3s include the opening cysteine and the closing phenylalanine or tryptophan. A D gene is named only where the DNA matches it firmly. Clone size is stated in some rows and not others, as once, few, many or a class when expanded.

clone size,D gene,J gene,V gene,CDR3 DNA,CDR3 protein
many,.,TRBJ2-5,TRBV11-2,TGTGCCAGCAGCTCGACGACAGGGCGGGGAGAGACCCAGTACTTC,CASSSTTGRGETQYF
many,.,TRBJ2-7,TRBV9,TGTGCCAGCAGCGTAGGGACATCGCTCTCCTACGAGCAGTACTTC,CASSVGTSLSYEQYF
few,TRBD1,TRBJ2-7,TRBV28,TGTGCCAGCACCCAGGGGGTAACCTACGAGCAGTACTTC,CASTQGVTYEQYF
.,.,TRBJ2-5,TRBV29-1,TGCAGCGTTCAGGGGACCCAAGAGACCCAGTACTTC,CSVQGTQETQYF
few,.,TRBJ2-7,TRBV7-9,TGTGCCAGCAGCCTAAAGGGGCAGGGCGGCCACGAGCAGTACTTC,CASSLKGQGGHEQYF
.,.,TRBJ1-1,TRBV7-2,TGTGCCAGCAGCTTAGACAGTTTCCGCACTGAAGCTTTCTTT,CASSLDSFRTEAFF
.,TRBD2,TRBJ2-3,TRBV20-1,TGCAGTGCTAGGGTCTCGGGACGGGGGGTGGCAGATACGCAGTATTTT,CSARVSGRGVADTQYF
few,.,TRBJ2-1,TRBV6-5,TGTGCCAGCAGCCCGATTCGAGGGTCTAGTCAGTTCTTC,CASSPIRGSSQFF
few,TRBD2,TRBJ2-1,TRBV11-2,TGTGCCAGCAGCTCCCCAAGGACTAGCTACAATGAGCAGTTCTTC,CASSSPRTSYNEQFF
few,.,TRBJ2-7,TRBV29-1,TGCAGCGTTATCAGGGGCCGGTACGAGCAGTACTTC,CSVIRGRYEQYF
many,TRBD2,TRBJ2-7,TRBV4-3,TGCGCCAGCAGCCAAGTTGCGGGAGGGCCCTACGAGCAGTACTTC,CASSQVAGGPYEQYF
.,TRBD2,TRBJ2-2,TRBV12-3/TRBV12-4,TGTGCCAGCAGTCGCTCTAGCGGGGGCGGTAACGGGGGGCTGTTTTTT,CASSRSSGGGNGGLFF
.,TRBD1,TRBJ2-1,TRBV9,TGTGCCAGCAGCGTAAGGGACAGGGGGCTAAATGAGCAGTTCTTC,CASSVRDRGLNEQFF
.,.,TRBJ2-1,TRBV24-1,TGTGCCACCAGTGATTCCTCAGACAGAGCTGAGCAGTTCTTC,CATSDSSDRAEQFF
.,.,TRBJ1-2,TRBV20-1,TGCAGTGCTAGAGGCCCCTATGGCTACACCTTC,CSARGPYGYTF
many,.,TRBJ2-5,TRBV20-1,TGCAGTGCTAGAGCGAGACTGTACCAAGAGACCCAGTACTTC,CSARARLYQETQYF
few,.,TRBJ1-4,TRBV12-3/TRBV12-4,TGTGCCAGCAGTTTAGGGCGGATCAATGAAAAACTGTTTTTT,CASSLGRINEKLFF
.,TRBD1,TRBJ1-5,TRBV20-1,TGCAGTGCTAAGGGGCCGGGACAGGGAATGGGAAAAAACAATCAGCCCCAGCATTTT,CSAKGPGQGMGKNNQPQHF
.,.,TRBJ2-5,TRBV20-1,TGCAGTGCTCTTCACCGGGACAAGAAAGAGACCCAGTACTTC,CSALHRDKKETQYF
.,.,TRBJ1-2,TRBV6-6,TGTGCCAGCAGTTACTTCCGGGGTAATAACTATGGCTACACCTTC,CASSYFRGNNYGYTF
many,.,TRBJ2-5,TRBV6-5,TGTGCCAGCAGTTACAGGGCCGGGGTGGGCCAGTACTTC,CASSYRAGVGQYF
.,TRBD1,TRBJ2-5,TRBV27,TGTGCCAGCAGCCAGGGGGCGGTTAGGCAAGAGACCCAGTACTTC,CASSQGAVRQETQYF
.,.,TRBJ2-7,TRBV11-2,TGTGCCAGCGATCTTCAGGGTGGCGAGCAGTACTTC,CASDLQGGEQYF
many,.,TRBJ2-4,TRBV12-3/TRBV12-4,TGTGCCAGCACCCCACGGCGGGCCGTGGGAAACATTCAGTACTTC,CASTPRRAVGNIQYF
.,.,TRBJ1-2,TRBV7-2,TGTGCCAGCAGCTTAGCGGAGATAGGGCTCTATGGCTACACCTTC,CASSLAEIGLYGYTF
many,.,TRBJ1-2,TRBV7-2,TGTGCCAGCAGCACAGGGTTCGGCTACACCTTC,CASSTGFGYTF
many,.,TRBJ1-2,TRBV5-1,TGCGCCAGCAGCTTGCCACAGAACTATGGCTACACCTTC,CASSLPQNYGYTF
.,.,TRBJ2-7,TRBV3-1,TGTGCCAGCAGCCAAGCGGGCACGTTGGGTGAGCAGTACTTC,CASSQAGTLGEQYF
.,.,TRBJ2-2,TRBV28,TGTGCCAGCAGTGCCCGGGGGACGGGGACCGGGGAGCTGTTTTTT,CASSARGTGTGELFF
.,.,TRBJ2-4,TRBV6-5,TGTGCCAGCAGTCCTGGACCTCCACCCGCGAACATTCAGTACTTC,CASSPGPPPANIQYF
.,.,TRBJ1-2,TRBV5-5,TGTGCCAGCAACGTGTCCGGGACGGTAAACTATGGCTACACCTTC,CASNVSGTVNYGYTF
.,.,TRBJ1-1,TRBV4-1,TGCGTCAGCAGCTCCTCAGGGAGGAAGACCACTGAAGCTTTCTTT,CVSSSSGRKTTEAFF
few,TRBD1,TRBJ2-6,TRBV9,TGTGCCAGCAGCGTCGGGACAGTCAACGTTGGGGCCAACGTCCTGACTTTC,CASSVGTVNVGANVLTF
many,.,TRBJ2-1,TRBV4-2,TGTGCCAGCAGCCAAGATACACAAAGCGGACCCTGGAATGAGCAGTTCTTC,CASSQDTQSGPWNEQFF
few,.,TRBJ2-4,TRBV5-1,TGCGCCAGCCGACCCTTGTTCCCCTACAATGAGCAGTACTTC,CASRPLFPYNEQYF
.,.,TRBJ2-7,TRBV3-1,TGTGCCAGCAGCCCCCATGCGGCGAACGAGCAGTACTTC,CASSPHAANEQYF
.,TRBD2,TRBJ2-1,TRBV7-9,TGTGCCAGCAGCCTAATAGCGGGAGGGCCGGGCAATGAGCAGTTCTTC,CASSLIAGGPGNEQFF
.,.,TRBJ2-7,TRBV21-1,TGTGCCAGCAGCAAAGCGGCGGCAGAATCCTCCTACGAGCAGTACTTC,CASSKAAAESSYEQYF
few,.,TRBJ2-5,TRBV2,TGTGCCAGCAGCCTTGGGGGTTTTGATCCGGGAGAGACCCAGTACTTC,CASSLGGFDPGETQYF
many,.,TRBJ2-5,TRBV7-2,TGTGCCAGCAGCTATTCCAGGGGGGTCTTTGAGACCCAGTACTTC,CASSYSRGVFETQYF
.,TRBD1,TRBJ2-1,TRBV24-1,TGTGCCACCAGTGATGCGTCCGGGACAGGGTCCTACAATGAGCAGTTCTTC,CATSDASGTGSYNEQFF
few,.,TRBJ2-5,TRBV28,TGTGCCAGCAGTGCTGGTTGGGGAACCCAGTACTTC,CASSAGWGTQYF
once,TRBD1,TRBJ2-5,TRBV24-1,TGTGCCACCAGTGAGGACGGACAGGGGGGGCGAGGGACCCAGTACTTC,CATSEDGQGGRGTQYF
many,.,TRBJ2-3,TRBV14,TGTGCCAGCAGCCAAGCAGATACGCAGTATTTT,CASSQADTQYF
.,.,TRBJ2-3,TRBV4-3,TGCGCCAGCAGCCAAGGGGCGGCGACTAGCACAGATACGCAGTATTTT,CASSQGAATSTDTQYF
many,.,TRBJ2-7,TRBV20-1,TGCAGTGCTAGAGACAGATCCTACGAGCAGTACTTC,CSARDRSYEQYF